This T cell receptor beta chain stems from a study of CD8+ T cells in alopecia areata. Study results and limitations: Scalp sequencing also captures normal skin's resident alphabeta T cells. Scalp lesions, especially in alopecia totalis/universalis, had higher clonality than normal scalp. It was less clear whether patients shared TCRs than it was in mice, possibly because of HLA.

Germline lookup yields CDR1 SNHLY and CDR2 FYNNEI. CDR3 length: 15 amino acids. The germline V and J ends were trimmed by 0 bases and 3 bases, with 12 bases remaining between them. Sequencing relied on a cDNA template that was reverse transcribed from extracted RNA. Only in-frame clones appear in the TCRdb table, and some are missing; sequencing was by immunoSEQ multiplex PCR. The data hold over 150,000 clones, with more than 55% observed a single time. This clone was seen only a few times. The antigen is not known. Starting from PBMCs, sorting isolated CD4+ and CD8+ T cells. Sequencing was carried out using CD8+ T cells sorted from blood. The chain couples TRBV2 to TRBJ2-7; a possible D gene is TRBD1 (7 bases). The clonotype originates from a human donor in good health. CDR3 coding DNA: TGTGCCAGCAGTGAAGCGGCAGGGGGGAGCTACGAGCAGTACTTC. Its protein product is CASSEAAGGSYEQYF.